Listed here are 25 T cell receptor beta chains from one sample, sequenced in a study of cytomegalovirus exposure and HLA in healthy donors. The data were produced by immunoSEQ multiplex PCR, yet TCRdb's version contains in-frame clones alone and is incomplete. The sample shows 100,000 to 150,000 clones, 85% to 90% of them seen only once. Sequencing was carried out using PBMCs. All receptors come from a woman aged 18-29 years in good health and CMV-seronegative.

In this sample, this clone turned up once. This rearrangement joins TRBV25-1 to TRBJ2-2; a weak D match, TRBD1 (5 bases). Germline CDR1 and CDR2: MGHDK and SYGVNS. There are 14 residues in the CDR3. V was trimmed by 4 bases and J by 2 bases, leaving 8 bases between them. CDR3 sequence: CASSGQKNTGELFF. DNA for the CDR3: TGTGCCAGCAGTGGACAGAAAAACACCGGGGAGCTGTTTTTT. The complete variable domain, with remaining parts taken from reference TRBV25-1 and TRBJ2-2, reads EADIYQTPRYLVIGTGKKITLECSQTMGHDKMYWYQQDPGMELHLIHYSYGVNSTEKGDLSSESTVSRIRTEHFPLTLESARPSHTSQYLCASSGQKNTGELFFGEGSRLTVL.

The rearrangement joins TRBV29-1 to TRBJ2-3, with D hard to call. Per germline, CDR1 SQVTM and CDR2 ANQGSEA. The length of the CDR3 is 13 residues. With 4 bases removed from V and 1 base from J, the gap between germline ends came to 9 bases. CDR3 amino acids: CSVVSEGTDTQYF. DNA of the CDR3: TGCAGCGTTGTAAGCGAGGGCACAGATACGCAGTATTTT.

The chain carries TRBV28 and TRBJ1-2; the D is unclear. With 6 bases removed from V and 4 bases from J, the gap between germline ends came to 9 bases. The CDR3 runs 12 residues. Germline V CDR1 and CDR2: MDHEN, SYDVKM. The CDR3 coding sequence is TGTGCCAGCAGAGATGCGGGCTATGGCTACACCTTC. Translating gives CASRDAGYGYTF.

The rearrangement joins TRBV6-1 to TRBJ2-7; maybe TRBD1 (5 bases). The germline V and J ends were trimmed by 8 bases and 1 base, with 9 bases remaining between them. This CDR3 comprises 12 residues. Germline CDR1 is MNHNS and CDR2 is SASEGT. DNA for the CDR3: TGTGCCAGCCAGACAGTATCCTACGAGCAGTACTTC. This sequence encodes CASQTVSYEQYF.

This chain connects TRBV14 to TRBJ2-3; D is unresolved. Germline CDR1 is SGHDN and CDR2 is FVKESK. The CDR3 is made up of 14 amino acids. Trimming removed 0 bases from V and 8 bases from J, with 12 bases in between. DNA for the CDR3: TGTGCCAGCAGCCAAGAACGGTGGTTAAGTACGCAGTATTTT. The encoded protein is CASSQERWLSTQYF.

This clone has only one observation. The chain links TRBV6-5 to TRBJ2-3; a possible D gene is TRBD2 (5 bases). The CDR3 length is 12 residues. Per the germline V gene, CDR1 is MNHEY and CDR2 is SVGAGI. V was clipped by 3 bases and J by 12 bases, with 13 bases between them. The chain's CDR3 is CASSYVSGRQYF. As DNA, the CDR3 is TGTGCCAGCAGTTATGTATCGGGGAGACAGTATTTT.

DNA for the CDR3: TGTGCCACGGTCTCAAACTCCTACGAGCAGTACTTC. Protein: CATVSNSYEQYF. The V gene is TRBV28, the J gene TRBJ2-7, with unresolved D. The CDR3 consists of 12 residues. Trimming left V 10 bases short and J 0 bases short, with 10 bases between. CDR1 and CDR2 (germline): MDHEN, SYDVKM.

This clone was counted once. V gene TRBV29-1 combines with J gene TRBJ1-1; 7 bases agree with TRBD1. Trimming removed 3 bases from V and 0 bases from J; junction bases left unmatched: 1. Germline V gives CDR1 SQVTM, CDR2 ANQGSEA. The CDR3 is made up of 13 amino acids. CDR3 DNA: TGCAGCGTTGAGGGGACAGTGAACACTGAAGCTTTCTTT. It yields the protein CSVEGTVNTEAFF.

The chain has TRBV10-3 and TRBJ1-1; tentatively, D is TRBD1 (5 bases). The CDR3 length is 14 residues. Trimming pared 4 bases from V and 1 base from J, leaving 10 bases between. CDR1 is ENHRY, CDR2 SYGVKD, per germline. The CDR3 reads CAISVQEKNTEAFF. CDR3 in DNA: TGTGCCATCAGTGTACAGGAAAAGAACACTGAAGCTTTCTTT.

The CDR3 is CASSTKGLLYNEQFF. The CDR3 DNA is TGTGCCAGCAGCACCAAGGGACTCCTTTACAATGAGCAGTTCTTC. V and J are TRBV7-6 and TRBJ2-1; the D gene is possibly TRBD2 (6 bases). The ends were cut back, 5 bases at V and 4 bases at J, with 15 bases in the middle. The CDR3 has 15 residues. Germline assignment: CDR1 SGHVS and CDR2 FNYEAQ.

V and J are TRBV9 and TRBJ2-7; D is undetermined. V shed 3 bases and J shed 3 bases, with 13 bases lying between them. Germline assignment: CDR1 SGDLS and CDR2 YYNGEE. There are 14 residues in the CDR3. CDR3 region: CASSEQESGYEQYF. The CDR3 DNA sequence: TGTGCCAGCAGCGAACAAGAGTCGGGCTACGAGCAGTACTTC.

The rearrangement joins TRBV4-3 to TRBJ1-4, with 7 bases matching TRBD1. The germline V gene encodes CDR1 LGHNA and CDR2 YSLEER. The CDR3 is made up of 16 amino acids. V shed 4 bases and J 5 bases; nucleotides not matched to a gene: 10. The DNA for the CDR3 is TGCGCCAGCAGCCCCCAGGGTGGGACAGTGAATGAAAAACTGTTTTTT. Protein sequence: CASSPQGGTVNEKLFF.

The CDR3 nucleotides are TGTGCCAGCAGAAAAGGGGTTAGCGGGGGGCCCTATGGGGATACGCAGTATTTT. Translation: CASRKGVSGGPYGDTQYF. This rearrangement joins TRBV28 to TRBJ2-3, with 10 bases that match TRBD2. V was clipped by 6 bases and J by 6 bases; unmatched bases: 18. CDR3 length: 18 residues. CDR1 is MDHEN, CDR2 SYDVKM, per germline.

CDR3: CASSLVLLAGETYEQYF. As DNA, the CDR3 is TGTGCCAGCAGCTTGGTTCTTCTTGCGGGGGAGACCTACGAGCAGTACTTC. The V call is TRBV5-4, the J call TRBJ2-7, with 7 bases fitting TRBD2. CDR1 SGHNT and CDR2 YYREEE come from the germline V gene (reference sequence). Trimming removed 0 bases from V and 2 bases from J; junction bases left unmatched: 11. The CDR3 runs to 17 residues.

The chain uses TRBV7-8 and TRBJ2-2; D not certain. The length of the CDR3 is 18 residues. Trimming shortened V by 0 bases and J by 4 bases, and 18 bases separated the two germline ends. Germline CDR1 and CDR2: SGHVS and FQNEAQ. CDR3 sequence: CASSLAGFPRRSTGELFF. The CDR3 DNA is TGTGCCAGCAGCTTAGCGGGTTTCCCGCGGAGATCCACCGGGGAGCTGTTTTTT. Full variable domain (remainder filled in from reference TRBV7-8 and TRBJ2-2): GAGVSQSPRYKVAKRGQDVALRCDPISGHVSLFWYQQALGQGPEFLTYFQNEAQLDKSGLPSDRFFAERPEGSVSTLKIQRTQQEDSAVYLCASSLAGFPRRSTGELFFGEGSRLTVL.

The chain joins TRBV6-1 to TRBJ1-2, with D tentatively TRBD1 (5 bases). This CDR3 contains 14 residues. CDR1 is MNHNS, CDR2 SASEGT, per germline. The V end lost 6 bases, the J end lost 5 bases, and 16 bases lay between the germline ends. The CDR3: CASSGLVTGYGYTF. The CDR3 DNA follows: TGTGCCAGCAGCGGGCTCGTTACAGGTTATGGCTACACCTTC.

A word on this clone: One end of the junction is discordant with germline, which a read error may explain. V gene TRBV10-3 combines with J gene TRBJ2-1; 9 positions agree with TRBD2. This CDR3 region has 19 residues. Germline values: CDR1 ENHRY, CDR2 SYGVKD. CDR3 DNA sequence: TGTGCCGTCAGTGGGGGTGAGCTAGCGGGGTCGAGCTCCTACAATGAGCAGTTCTTC. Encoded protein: CAVSGGELAGSSSYNEQFF.

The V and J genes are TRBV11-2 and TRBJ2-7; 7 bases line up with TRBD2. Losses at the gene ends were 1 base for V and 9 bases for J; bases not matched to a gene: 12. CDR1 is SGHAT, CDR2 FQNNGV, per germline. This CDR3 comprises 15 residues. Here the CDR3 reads CASSLGAGAPRGQYF. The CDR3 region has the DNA TGTGCCAGCAGCTTAGGGGCGGGAGCCCCAAGGGGGCAGTACTTC.

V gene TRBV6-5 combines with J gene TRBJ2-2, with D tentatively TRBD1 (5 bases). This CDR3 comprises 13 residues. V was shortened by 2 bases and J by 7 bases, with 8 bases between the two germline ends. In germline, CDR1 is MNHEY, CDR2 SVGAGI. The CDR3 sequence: CASSYRGFGELFF. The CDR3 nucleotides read TGTGCCAGCAGTTACAGGGGCTTCGGGGAGCTGTTTTTT.

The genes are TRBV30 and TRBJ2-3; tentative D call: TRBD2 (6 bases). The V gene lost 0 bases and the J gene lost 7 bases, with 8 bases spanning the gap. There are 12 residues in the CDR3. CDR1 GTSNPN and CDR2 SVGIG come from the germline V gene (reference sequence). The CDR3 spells CAWSVGSHTQYF. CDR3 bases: TGTGCCTGGAGTGTCGGGAGTCATACGCAGTATTTT.

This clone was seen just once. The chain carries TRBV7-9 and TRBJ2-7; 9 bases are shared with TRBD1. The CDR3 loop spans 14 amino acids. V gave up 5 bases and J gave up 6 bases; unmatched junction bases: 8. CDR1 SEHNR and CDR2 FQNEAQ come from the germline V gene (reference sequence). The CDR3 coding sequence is TGTGCCAGCAGCGGCCGGGACAGGGCCGGCGAGCAGTACTTC. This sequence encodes CASSGRDRAGEQYF. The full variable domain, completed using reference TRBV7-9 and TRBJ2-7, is DTGVSQNPRHKITKRGQNVTFRCDPISEHNRLYWYRQTLGQGPEFLTYFQNEAQLEKSRLLSDRFSAERPKGSFSTLEIQRTEQGDSAMYLCASSGRDRAGEQYFGPGTRLTVT.

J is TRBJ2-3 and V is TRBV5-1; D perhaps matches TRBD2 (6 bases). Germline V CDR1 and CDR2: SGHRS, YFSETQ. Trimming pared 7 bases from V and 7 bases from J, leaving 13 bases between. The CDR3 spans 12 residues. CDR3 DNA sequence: TGCGCCAGCTCGGATGGAGGGAATACGCAGTATTTT. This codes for CASSDGGNTQYF.

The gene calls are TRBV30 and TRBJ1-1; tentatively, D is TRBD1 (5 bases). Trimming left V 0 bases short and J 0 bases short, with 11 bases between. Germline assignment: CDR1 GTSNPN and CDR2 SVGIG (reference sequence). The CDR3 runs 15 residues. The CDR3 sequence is CAWSVADSLNTEAFF. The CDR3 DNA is TGTGCCTGGAGTGTTGCCGACAGCTTGAACACTGAAGCTTTCTTT.

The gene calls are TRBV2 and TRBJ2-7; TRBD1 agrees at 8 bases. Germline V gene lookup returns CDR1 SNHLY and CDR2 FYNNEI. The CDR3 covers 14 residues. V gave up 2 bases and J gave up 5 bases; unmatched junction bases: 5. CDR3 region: CASSETGGYDEQYF. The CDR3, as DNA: TGTGCCAGCAGTGAAACAGGGGGGTACGACGAGCAGTACTTC.

The CDR3 region is CASSPNPGMNTEAFF. For the CDR3, the DNA is TGCGCCAGCAGCCCCAACCCAGGGATGAACACTGAAGCTTTCTTT. The rearrangement links TRBV4-3 to TRBJ1-1, with a possible D match to TRBD1 (5 bases). The CDR3 is 15 amino acids. Germline V gives CDR1 LGHNA, CDR2 YSLEER. The ends were cut back, 4 bases at V and 0 bases at J, with 12 bases in the middle.